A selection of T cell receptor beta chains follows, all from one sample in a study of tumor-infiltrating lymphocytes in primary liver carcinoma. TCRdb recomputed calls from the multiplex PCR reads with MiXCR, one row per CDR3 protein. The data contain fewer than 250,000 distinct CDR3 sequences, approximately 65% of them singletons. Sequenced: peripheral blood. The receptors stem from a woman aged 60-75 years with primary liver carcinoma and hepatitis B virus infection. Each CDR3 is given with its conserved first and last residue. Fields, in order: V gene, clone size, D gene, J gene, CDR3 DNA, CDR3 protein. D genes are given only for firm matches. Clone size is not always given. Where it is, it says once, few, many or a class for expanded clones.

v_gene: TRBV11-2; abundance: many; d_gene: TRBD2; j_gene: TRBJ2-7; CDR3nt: TGTGCCAGCAGCCCGGGACTAGCACCCTCAAGGGGATCCTACGAGCAGTACTTC; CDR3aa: CASSPGLAPSRGSYEQYF
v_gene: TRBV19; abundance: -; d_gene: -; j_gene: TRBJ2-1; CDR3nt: TGTGCCAGTAGTATAGAGCCTGGATTTTACAATGAGCAGTTCTTC; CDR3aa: CASSIEPGFYNEQFF
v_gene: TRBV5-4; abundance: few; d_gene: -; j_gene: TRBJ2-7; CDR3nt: TGTGCCAGTAGAGTGAGAGGGGCCCAGGATAGGGAGTATTTC; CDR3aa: CASRVRGAQDREYF
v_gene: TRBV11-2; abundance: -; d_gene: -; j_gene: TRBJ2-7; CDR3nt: TGTACCAGCAACTTAGGTACAGGGACGAACGAGCAGTACTTC; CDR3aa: CTSNLGTGTNEQYF
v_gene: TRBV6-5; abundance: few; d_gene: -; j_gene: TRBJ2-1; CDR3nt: TGTGCCAGCAGTTACCGAGGATCGAGCCCATATAATCATGAGCAGTTCTTC; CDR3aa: CASSYRGSSPYNHEQFF
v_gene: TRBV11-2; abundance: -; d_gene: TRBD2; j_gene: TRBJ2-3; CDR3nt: TGTGCCAGCAGCTTAGGATTGGCCATAGCGGGCGAGGACACAGATACGCAGTATTTT; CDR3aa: CASSLGLAIAGEDTDTQYF
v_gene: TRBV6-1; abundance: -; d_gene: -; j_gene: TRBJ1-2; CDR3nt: TGTGCCAGCAGTGAAAACCGGAACAGGAGTGACTACACCTTC; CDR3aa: CASSENRNRSDYTF
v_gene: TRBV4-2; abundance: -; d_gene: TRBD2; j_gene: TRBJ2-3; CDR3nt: TGTGCCAGCACGAGCGGGACCAGCACAGATACACGGTATTTT; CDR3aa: CASTSGTSTDTRYF
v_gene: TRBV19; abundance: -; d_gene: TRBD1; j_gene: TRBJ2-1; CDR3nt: TGTGCCAGTAGTATAGGGACAGGTAGCGACAATGAGCAGTTCTTC; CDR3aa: CASSIGTGSDNEQFF
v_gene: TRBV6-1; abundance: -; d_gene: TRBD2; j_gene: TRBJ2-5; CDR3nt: TGTGCCAGCAGTGATCGGGCTAGCGGGAGATTCGGCCAAGAGACCCATTACTTC; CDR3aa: CASSDRASGRFGQETHYF
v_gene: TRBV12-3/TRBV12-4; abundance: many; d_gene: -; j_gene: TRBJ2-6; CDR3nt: TGTGCCATCTCTGGGGCCCTGGGGGCCAACGTCCTGACTTTC; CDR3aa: CAISGALGANVLTF
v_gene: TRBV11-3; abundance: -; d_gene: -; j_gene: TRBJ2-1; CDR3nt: TGTACCAGCAGCTCCCTTCCGTACAATGAGCAGTTCTTC; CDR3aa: CTSSSLPYNEQFF
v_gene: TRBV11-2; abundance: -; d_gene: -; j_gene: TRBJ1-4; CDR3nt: TGTGCCAGCAGCTTAAATCACCTGGGGACAACTAATGAAAAACTGCTTTTT; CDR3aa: CASSLNHLGTTNEKLLF
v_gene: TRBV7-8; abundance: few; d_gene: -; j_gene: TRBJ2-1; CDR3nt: TGTGCCAGCAGCGGCCCTGGGCGGCCTAGTAATTTCAATGAGCAGTTCTTC; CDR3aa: CASSGPGRPSNFNEQFF
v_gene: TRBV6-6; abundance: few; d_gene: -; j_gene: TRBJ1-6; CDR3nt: TGTGCCAGCACCCCGATGGGGGGCAATTCACCCCTCCACTTT; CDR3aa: CASTPMGGNSPLHF
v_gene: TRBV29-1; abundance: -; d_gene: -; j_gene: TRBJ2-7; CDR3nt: TGCAACGTTGAACGGGGTGGGGAGCAGTACTTC; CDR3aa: CNVERGGEQYF
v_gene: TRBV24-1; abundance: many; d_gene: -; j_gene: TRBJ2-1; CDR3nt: TGTGCCACCAGTGATCGGGACTCCACCGGGCAGTTCTTC; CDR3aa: CATSDRDSTGQFF
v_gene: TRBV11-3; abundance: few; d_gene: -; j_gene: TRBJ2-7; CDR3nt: TGTGCCAGCTGCAGACCTCGAGCTACAGGCGGGGAGCAGTATTTC; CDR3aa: CASCRPRATGGEQYF
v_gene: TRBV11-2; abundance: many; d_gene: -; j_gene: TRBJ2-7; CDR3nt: TGTGCCAGCAGCTTAGGAGGGGGAAGCGAGCAGTACTTC; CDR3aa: CASSLGGGSEQYF
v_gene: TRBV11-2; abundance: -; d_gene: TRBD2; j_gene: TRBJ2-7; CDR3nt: TGTGCCAGCAGCCCCAGCGGGGGGTCCTACGAGCAGTACTTC; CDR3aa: CASSPSGGSYEQYF
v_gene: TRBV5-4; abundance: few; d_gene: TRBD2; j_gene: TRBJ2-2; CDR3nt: TGTGCCAGCAGCAGAACTAGCGGAGGGGCGACCGGGGAGCTGTTTTTT; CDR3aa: CASSRTSGGATGELFF
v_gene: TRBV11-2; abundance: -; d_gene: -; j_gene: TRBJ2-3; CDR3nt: TGTGCCAGCAGCTCTCTGTGGGCACTTCTCAAGTCCACAGATACGCAGAATTTT; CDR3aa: CASSSLWALLKSTDTQNF
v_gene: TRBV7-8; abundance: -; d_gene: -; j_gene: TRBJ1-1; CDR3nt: TGTGCCAGCAGCTCCTCCGGGCGTGTAGAAGCTTTCTTT; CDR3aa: CASSSSGRVEAFF
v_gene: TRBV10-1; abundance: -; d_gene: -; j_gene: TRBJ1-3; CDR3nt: TGCGCCAGCAAGGACCCAGAGAGGGCCTCTGGAAACACCATATATTTT; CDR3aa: CASKDPERASGNTIYF
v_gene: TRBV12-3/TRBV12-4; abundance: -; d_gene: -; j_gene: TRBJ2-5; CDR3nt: TGTGCCAGCAGTTTAGCGCGGGAGACCCAGTACTTC; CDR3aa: CASSLARETQYF
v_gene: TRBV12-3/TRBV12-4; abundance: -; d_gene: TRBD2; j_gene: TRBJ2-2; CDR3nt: TGTGCCAGCAGGGAGCGGGATGACACCGGGGAGCTGTCTTTT; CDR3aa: CASRERDDTGELSF
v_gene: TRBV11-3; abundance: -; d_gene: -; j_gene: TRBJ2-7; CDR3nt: TGTGCCAGCAGCTTACCGGTTACCTCTACCTACGAGCAGTACTTC; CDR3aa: CASSLPVTSTYEQYF
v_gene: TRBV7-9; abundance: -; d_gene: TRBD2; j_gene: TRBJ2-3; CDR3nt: TGTGCCAGCAGCCTCGGACTAGCGCCTAACACAGATACACAGTATTTT; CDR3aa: CASSLGLAPNTDTQYF
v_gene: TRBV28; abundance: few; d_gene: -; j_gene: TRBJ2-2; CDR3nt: TGTGCCAGCAGTTTTCTTGGGCCCAGGATAGGTACCGGGGAGCTGTTTTTT; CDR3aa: CASSFLGPRIGTGELFF
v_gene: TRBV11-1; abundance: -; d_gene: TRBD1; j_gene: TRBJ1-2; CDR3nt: TGTGATAGCAGAAGAGACAGGGCTGGTGGCTACACCTTC; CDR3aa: CDSRRDRAGGYTF
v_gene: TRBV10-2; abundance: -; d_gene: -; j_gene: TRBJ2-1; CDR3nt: TGCTCCAACAGTGACGTTCGAGGAGGGCCCAATGAGCAGTTCTTC; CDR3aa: CSNSDVRGGPNEQFF
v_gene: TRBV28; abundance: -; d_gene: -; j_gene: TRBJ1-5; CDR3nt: TGTGCCAGCAGCCCATGGGGCCATAATCAGCCCCAGCATTTT; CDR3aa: CASSPWGHNQPQHF
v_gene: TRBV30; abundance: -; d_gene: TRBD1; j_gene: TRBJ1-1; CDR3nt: TGCTCCTGGACCCCGAGGACAGGGCGATTTAACACTGAAGCTTTCTTT; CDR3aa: CSWTPRTGRFNTEAFF
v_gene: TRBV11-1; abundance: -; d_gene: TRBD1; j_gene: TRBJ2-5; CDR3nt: TGTGCCAGCAGCCACAGGACAGGGGTGGGAGAAACCCAGTACTTC; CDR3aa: CASSHRTGVGETQYF
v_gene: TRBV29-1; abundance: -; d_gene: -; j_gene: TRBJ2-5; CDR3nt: TGCAACATTGAGGGTGGGGCCCAAGAGACCCAGTACTTC; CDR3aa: CNIEGGAQETQYF